This entry is about one T cell receptor beta chain. Its antigen is undetermined. This CDR3 spans 16 amino acids. V trimming: 4 bases; J trimming: 1 base; junction bases outside the gene matches: 5. Germline CDR1 LGHDT, CDR2 YNNKEL (reference sequence). Clones were read by immunoSEQ multiplex PCR, and TCRdb kept only the in-frame ones, dropping some. The sample holds more than 150,000 clones, 85% to 95% seen once. This entry belongs to a study of T cell responses to AZD1222 COVID-19 vaccine. General study findings and limits: Among the donors, most were white British and more were female, and clonal diversity was possibly underestimated.

The chain employs TRBV3-1 (or the pseudogene TRBV3-2) and TRBJ1-3; TRBD1 aligns across 9 bases. The sequences come from peripheral blood, collected 28 days after the second AZD1222 dose. The clonotype originates from an adult who received the AZD1222 COVID-19 vaccine. CDR3 loop: CASSPRGTGSGNTIYF. The CDR3 region has the DNA TGTGCCAGCAGCCCCCGTGGGACAGGGTCTGGAAACACCATATATTTT.